One and the same sample provided the 27 T cell receptor beta chains below, sequenced in a study of OX40 agonist ivuxolimab in advanced cancers. Sequencing used immunoSEQ multiplex PCR; TCRdb keeps in-frame clones, though not all of them. The repertoire consists of approximately 110,000 clones, with 85% to 95% occurring once and the leading ten covering 0.81%. The sequencing used CD4+ or CD8+ T cells sorted from blood, collected in a trial of the OX40 agonist ivuxolimab. These receptors were taken from an adult with an advanced solid tumor such as melanoma, head and neck, liver or kidney cancer.

The genes are TRBV19 and TRBJ2-7; D tentatively reads TRBD1 or TRBD2 (5 bases each). CDR1 and CDR2 (germline): LNHDA, SQIVND (reference sequence). The V and J ends lost 5 bases and 1 base respectively, with 15 bases between them. The CDR3 totals 15 residues. The CDR3 region has the DNA TGTGCCAGTAGTTCATATCCGGGGCAGTCCTACGAGCAGTACTTC. It specifies CASSSYPGQSYEQYF.

The chain carries TRBV18 and TRBJ2-7; TRBD2 matches 10 bases. V was clipped by 4 bases and J by 3 bases; unmatched bases: 6. CDR3 length equals 15 residues. Germline loops: CDR1 KGHSH, CDR2 LQKENI. This chain's CDR3 is CASSQKSSGSYEQYF. The CDR3 DNA reads TGTGCCAGCTCACAGAAATCTAGCGGGAGCTACGAGCAGTACTTC.

In nucleotides, the CDR3 is TGTGCCAGCAGCGTAGGCTCTCAGGGGCCCTACGAGCAGTACTTC. Translated, it gives CASSVGSQGPYEQYF. The V call is TRBV9, the J call TRBJ2-7; possibly TRBD1 for D (6 bases). The CDR3 contains 15 residues. Trimming took off 0 bases at V and 2 bases at J, with 12 bases between the two ends. Germline CDR1 reads SGDLS; CDR2 reads YYNGEE.

This sequence joins TRBV6-6 and TRBJ2-7; 11 positions match TRBD2. Germline lookup yields CDR1 MNHNY and CDR2 SVGAGI (reference sequence). This CDR3 spans 15 amino acids. Trimming cost V 6 bases and J 2 bases; bases outside gene matches: 6. DNA for the CDR3: TGTGCCAGCAGCACGGGGACTAGCGGAACCTACGAGCAGTACTTC. Residues: CASSTGTSGTYEQYF.

The V call is TRBV11-2, the J call TRBJ2-7; a weak D match, TRBD2 (5 bases). V gave up 3 bases and J gave up 2 bases, with 20 bases separating them. The CDR3 totals 17 residues. Looked up from germline, CDR1 is SGHAT and CDR2 is FQNNGV. The chain's CDR3 is CASSLDAAETFPYEQYF. In nucleotides, the CDR3 is TGTGCCAGCAGCTTGGACGCAGCGGAGACATTCCCCTACGAGCAGTACTTC.

The chain uses TRBV7-2 and TRBJ1-5; possible D gene TRBD1, 5 bases. The CDR3 contains 13 residues. Germline CDR1 reads SGHTA; CDR2 reads FQGNSA. V was cut by 1 base and J by 7 bases, with 8 bases left in between. DNA of the CDR3: TGTGCCAGCAGCTTAGAGGGGTTACAGCCCCAGCATTTT. Protein: CASSLEGLQPQHF.

V is TRBV18 and J is TRBJ1-1; D is unclear. The CDR3 length is 14 residues. Trimming took off 5 bases at V and 4 bases at J, with 14 bases between the two ends. The germline V gene encodes CDR1 KGHSH and CDR2 LQKENI. CDR3 amino acids: CASSTQRSFTEAFF. As DNA, the CDR3 is TGTGCCAGCTCAACGCAGCGTAGTTTCACTGAAGCTTTCTTT.

V gene TRBV11-1 combines with J gene TRBJ2-7; TRBD1 matches at 8 bases. Trimming at V came to 3 bases and at J to 2 bases, leaving 9 bases not matched to a gene. Germline values: CDR1 SGHAT, CDR2 FQDESV (reference sequence). This CDR3 region has 16 residues. The CDR3 loop reads CASSLGRDRRPYEQYF. Here the CDR3 DNA reads TGTGCCAGCAGCTTGGGCCGGGACAGGAGACCCTACGAGCAGTACTTC.

The chain combines TRBV19 with TRBJ1-4; 7 positions match TRBD1. The ends lost 3 bases at V and 6 bases at J; junction bases unmatched: 10. CDR3 length: 16 amino acids. Germline V gives CDR1 LNHDA, CDR2 SQIVND (reference sequence). CDR3 residues: CASSMSHRGRDEKLFF. CDR3 coding DNA: TGTGCCAGTAGTATGTCTCACAGGGGACGGGATGAAAAACTGTTTTTT.

The chain joins TRBV28 to TRBJ1-1; TRBD1 aligns across 9 bases. This CDR3 contains 16 residues. From germline, CDR1 is MDHEN and CDR2 SYDVKM. Trimming removed 4 bases from V and 3 bases from J; junction bases left unmatched: 9. The CDR3 loop reads CASSSRTGVRDTEAFF. CDR3 coding DNA: TGTGCCAGCAGTTCGCGGACAGGGGTAAGGGACACTGAAGCTTTCTTT.

The genes are TRBV5-1 and TRBJ1-1; D is unresolved. Between the trimmed V and J ends, which lost 4 bases and 1 base, there was a span of 8 bases. The CDR3 spans 13 residues. The germline V gene has CDR1 SGHRS and CDR2 YFSETQ. CDR3 coding DNA: TGCGCCAGCAGCGTTACATGGAACACTGAAGCTTTCTTT. This gives the protein CASSVTWNTEAFF.

The V call is TRBV2, the J call TRBJ2-1; D unclear. Deletions cut 6 bases from V and 2 bases from J, with 26 bases between. From germline, CDR1 is SNHLY and CDR2 FYNNEI. The CDR3 has 19 amino acids. CDR3 bases: TGTGCCAGCAGCGCAACCATTTCACGAAGGGATGGCCCCTACAATGAGCAGTTCTTC. Its translation is CASSATISRRDGPYNEQFF.

The V gene is TRBV28, the J gene TRBJ2-7; unclear D gene. The CDR3 covers 11 residues. Per the germline V gene, CDR1 is MDHEN and CDR2 is SYDVKM. Between the trimmed V and J ends, which lost 6 bases and 0 bases, there was a span of 3 bases. In DNA, the CDR3 is TGTGCCAGCAGCCGCTCCTACGAGCAGTACTTC. Translated, it gives CASSRSYEQYF.

The gene calls are TRBV9 and TRBJ2-7, with 8 bases identical to TRBD1. V dropped 4 bases and J dropped 3; count of bases not matched to a gene: 9. This CDR3 region has 15 residues. CDR1 is SGDLS and CDR2 is YYNGEE in the germline V gene. The CDR3 DNA is TGTGCCAGCAGCTCAACCGGGACAGGAGTCTACGAGCAGTACTTC. Its translation is CASSSTGTGVYEQYF.

The chain has TRBV7-3 and TRBJ2-6; D is uncertain. The CDR3 spans 14 residues. Trimming stripped 3 bases from V and 2 bases from J, with 5 bases between. From germline, CDR1 is SGHTA and CDR2 FQGTGA. Written as DNA, the CDR3 is TGTGCCAGCAGCTTGTCCCCTGGGGCCAACGTCCTGACTTTC. Residues: CASSLSPGANVLTF.

The V call is TRBV25-1, the J call TRBJ1-5; D gene unclear. Germline V gene sequence: CDR1 MGHDK, CDR2 SYGVNS. V lost 4 bases and J lost 5, with 9 bases in between. CDR3 length equals 13 residues. The CDR3 DNA reads as TGTGCCAGCAGTGGCCCCGAAGATCAGCCCCAGCATTTT. Residues: CASSGPEDQPQHF.

J is TRBJ1-5 and V is TRBV28; a weak D match, TRBD1 (5 bases). Germline V gives CDR1 MDHEN, CDR2 SYDVKM. This CDR3 contains 16 residues. V gave up 6 bases and J gave up 11 bases, with 26 bases separating them. The CDR3 region is CASRRGGEGVVWAQHF. As DNA, the CDR3 is TGTGCCAGCAGACGCGGGGGGGAAGGTGTTGTATGGGCCCAGCATTTT.

The J gene is TRBJ2-1, the V gene TRBV28; the match to TRBD2 covers 10 bases. Germline V gene data show CDR1 as MDHEN and CDR2 as SYDVKM. CDR3 size: 14 residues. With 8 bases clipped from V and 4 bases from J, the junction kept 5 bases outside the gene matches. The CDR3 coding sequence is TGTGCCAGCTCAAGTAGCGGGGGGTACAATGAGCAGTTCTTC. Translating it yields CASSSSGGYNEQFF. The full variable domain, rest sourced from reference TRBV28 and TRBJ2-1, is DVKVTQSSRYLVKRTGEKVFLECVQDMDHENMFWYRQDPGLGLRLIYFSYDVKMKEKGDIPEGYSVSREKKERFSLILESASTNQTSMYLCASSSSGGYNEQFFGPGTRLTVL.

The rearrangement uses TRBV6-6 and TRBJ1-4; D might be TRBD1 (6 bases). V lost 10 bases, J lost 2 bases, and 14 bases lay in between. The CDR3 totals 14 residues. CDR1 is MNHNY, CDR2 SVGAGI, per germline (reference sequence). The CDR3: CATRRGTTNEKLFF. The CDR3 coding sequence is TGTGCCACCCGAAGGGGGACCACTAATGAAAAACTGTTTTTT.

The chain combines TRBV19 with TRBJ1-4, with D unclear. The CDR3 consists of 13 residues. Per germline, CDR1 LNHDA and CDR2 SQIVND (reference sequence). Deletions cut 5 bases from V and 8 bases from J, with 12 bases between. As DNA, the CDR3 is TGTGCCAGTAGTGCGGGTACGTGGGAAAAACTGTTTTTT. Its translation: CASSAGTWEKLFF.

V and J are TRBV6-5 and TRBJ2-6, with TRBD2 as a possible D gene (5 bases). The CDR3 is 13 amino acids. Trimming left V 7 bases short and J 2 bases short, with 6 bases between. Looked up from germline, CDR1 is MNHEY and CDR2 is SVGAGI. In DNA form, the CDR3 reads TGTGCCAGCACCGGGGCTGGGGCCAACGTCCTGACTTTC. Translated, it gives CASTGAGANVLTF.

The chain has TRBV27 and TRBJ1-6; a weak D match, TRBD1 (5 bases). The CDR3 runs to 15 residues. Per germline, CDR1 MNHEY and CDR2 SMNVEV (reference sequence). Trimming shortened V by 8 bases and J by 3 bases, and 14 bases separated the two germline ends. The CDR3: CASSLQGSYNSPLHF. In nucleotides, the CDR3 is TGTGCCAGCTCGTTGCAGGGCAGCTATAATTCACCCCTCCACTTT.

In its sample, this clone was seen once. The chain employs TRBV18 and TRBJ2-1, with D tentatively TRBD2 (5 bases). Germline-derived CDR1 and CDR2 are KGHSH and LQKENI. V lost 3 bases to trimming and J lost 9 bases, with 15 bases between them. This CDR3 has 14 amino acids. CDR3 nucleotides: TGTGCCAGCTCACCCCTTTCGGGATTGTTTGAGCAGTTCTTC. Protein: CASSPLSGLFEQFF.

Of note for this clone: Different DNA sequences within this sample yield the same CDR3. The chain is built from TRBV4-3 and TRBJ1-5, with no clear D. Germline lookup yields CDR1 LGHNA and CDR2 YSLEER. The CDR3 covers 15 residues. V lost 0 bases, J lost 0 bases, and 6 bases lay in between. CDR3 DNA sequence: TGCGCCAGCAGCCAAGATAGAGGTAGCAATCAGCCCCAGCATTTT. This gives the protein CASSQDRGSNQPQHF.

The chain recombines TRBV4-1 with TRBJ1-4; possible D gene TRBD1, 5 bases. Trimming removed 4 bases at V and 3 bases at J, with 15 bases between. The CDR3 has 16 residues. CDR1 and CDR2 from the germline V gene are MGHRA and YSYEKL. CDR3 loop: CASSLSPGAPNEKLFF. The DNA of the CDR3 is TGCGCCAGCAGCCTATCCCCCGGGGCACCTAATGAAAAACTGTTTTTT.

The chain carries TRBV7-8 and TRBJ2-7, with 7 nucleotides matching TRBD1. The V and J ends lost 2 bases and 1 base, in that order; junction bases with no gene match: 5. This CDR3 is built from 15 residues. From germline, CDR1 is SGHVS and CDR2 FQNEAQ. CDR3 residues: CASSLTGVGSYEQYF. The CDR3, as DNA: TGTGCCAGCAGCTTAACAGGGGTAGGTTCCTACGAGCAGTACTTC.

The gene calls are TRBV7-8 and TRBJ1-5; TRBD1 is a possible D gene (6 bases). Germline loops: CDR1 SGHVS, CDR2 FQNEAQ. Trimming removed 5 bases from V and 7 bases from J, with 27 bases in between. The CDR3 spans 18 residues. DNA of the CDR3: TGTGCCAGCAGCCCAGCGGCGGTAGGGGGGCCGAATAAGCAGCCCCAGCATTTT. This sequence encodes CASSPAAVGGPNKQPQHF.